This T cell receptor beta chain was profiled in a study of shared clonotypes between healthy human individuals. About the research overall: For every donor, three CD4 naive, three CD4 memory, two CD8 naive and one CD8 memory plates were used. Regarding the study as a whole: Sequencing depth was a factor that was expected to affect clonotype sharing among donors.

CDR3 length equals 14 residues. Germline V CDR1 and CDR2: MNHNY, SVGAGI (reference sequence). V lost 4 bases and J 1 base, leaving 11 bases between the germline ends. Per the authors' pipeline: ImmunoSEQ output lacked quality scores and full-length reads, limiting matched filtering. Sequencing used immunoSEQ multiplex PCR; TCRdb keeps in-frame clones, though not all of them. The D gene and trimming were derived from the DNA, and the V and J assignments and clone size from that table. This sample has some 500,000 clones, with less than 96% found just once. Comment on this clone: The antigen is not known.

The TCR was taken from a woman aged 25 to 39 in good health. Source material: naive CD4+ T cells sorted from blood. Described subset: CD45RA+ positively selected. The genes are TRBV6-6 and TRBJ2-7; perhaps TRBD2 as D (5 bases). CDR3 sequence: CASSSLAGSYEQYF. The CDR3 DNA is TGTGCCAGCAGTTCTCTAGCAGGTTCCTACGAGCAGTACTTC.